This T cell receptor beta chain appears in the sequencing data of a study of blood T cell repertoires in COVID-19. Background on the study: Acute and convalescent COVID-19 samples came from the United States, Italy and Spain. T cells, B-cell-depleted T cells, or PBMCs supplied cDNA or gDNA.

The V end was cut by 0 bases, the J end by 1 base, with 4 bases between. Germline V gene data show CDR1 as SGHNT and CDR2 as YYREEE (reference sequence). This CDR3 comprises 13 residues. The Seattle patients, enrolled during active infection, were followed longitudinally. For this clone: This sample also contains other DNA sequences that code for the same CDR3.

Data came from immunoSEQ multiplex PCR; TCRdb stores just in-frame clones and leaves some out. The table records some 240,000 clones, 65% to 90% of them present only once. Source material: peripheral blood. The TCR originated in a woman between 65 and 79 years old with COVID-19, enrolled during active disease. V is TRBV5-4 and J is TRBJ1-1; D is undetermined. CDR3 DNA: TGTGCCAGCAGCTTGGATAAGAACACTGAAGCTTTCTTT. It translates to CASSLDKNTEAFF.